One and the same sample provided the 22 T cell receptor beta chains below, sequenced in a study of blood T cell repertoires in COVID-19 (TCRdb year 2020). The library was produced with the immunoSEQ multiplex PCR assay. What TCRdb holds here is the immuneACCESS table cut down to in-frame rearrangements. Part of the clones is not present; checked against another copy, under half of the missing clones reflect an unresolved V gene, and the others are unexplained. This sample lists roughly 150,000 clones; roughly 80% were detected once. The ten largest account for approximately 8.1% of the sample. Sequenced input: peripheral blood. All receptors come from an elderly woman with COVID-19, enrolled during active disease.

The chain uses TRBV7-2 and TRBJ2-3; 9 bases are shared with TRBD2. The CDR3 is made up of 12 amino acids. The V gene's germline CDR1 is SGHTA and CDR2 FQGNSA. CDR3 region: CSQRGDTDTQYF. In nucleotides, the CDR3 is TGTAGCCAGCGGGGGGATACAGATACGCAGTATTTT.

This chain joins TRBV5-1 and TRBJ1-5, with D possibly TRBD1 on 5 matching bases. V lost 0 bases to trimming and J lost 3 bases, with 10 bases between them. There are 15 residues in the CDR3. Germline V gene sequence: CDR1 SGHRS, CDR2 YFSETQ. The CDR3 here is CASSLAGHLNQPQHF. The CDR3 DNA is TGCGCCAGCAGCTTGGCCGGACACCTCAATCAGCCCCAGCATTTT.

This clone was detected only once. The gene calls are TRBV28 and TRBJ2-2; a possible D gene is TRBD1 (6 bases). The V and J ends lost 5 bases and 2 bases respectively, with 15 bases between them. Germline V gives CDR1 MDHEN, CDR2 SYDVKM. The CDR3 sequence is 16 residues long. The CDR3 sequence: CASSLTGTLNTGELFF. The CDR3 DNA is TGTGCCAGCAGTCTTACTGGGACACTAAACACCGGGGAGCTGTTTTTT.

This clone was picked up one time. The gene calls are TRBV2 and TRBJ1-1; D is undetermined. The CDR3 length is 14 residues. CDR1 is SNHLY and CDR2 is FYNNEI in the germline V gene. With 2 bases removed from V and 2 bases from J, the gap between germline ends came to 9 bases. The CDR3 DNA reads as TGTGCCAGCAGTGAATATTTCCTAAACACTGAAGCTTTCTTT. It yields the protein CASSEYFLNTEAFF.

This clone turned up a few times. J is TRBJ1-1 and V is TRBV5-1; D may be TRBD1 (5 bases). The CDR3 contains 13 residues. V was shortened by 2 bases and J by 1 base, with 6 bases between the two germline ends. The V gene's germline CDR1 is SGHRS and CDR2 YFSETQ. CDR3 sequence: CASSFDRNTEAFF. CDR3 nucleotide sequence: TGCGCCAGCAGCTTCGACAGGAACACTGAAGCTTTCTTT.

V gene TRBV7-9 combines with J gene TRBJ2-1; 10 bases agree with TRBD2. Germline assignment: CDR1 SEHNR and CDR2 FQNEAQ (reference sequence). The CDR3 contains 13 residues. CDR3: CVCSSSGGGEQFF. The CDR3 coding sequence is TGTGTCTGCTCTTCTAGCGGGGGAGGTGAGCAGTTCTTC.

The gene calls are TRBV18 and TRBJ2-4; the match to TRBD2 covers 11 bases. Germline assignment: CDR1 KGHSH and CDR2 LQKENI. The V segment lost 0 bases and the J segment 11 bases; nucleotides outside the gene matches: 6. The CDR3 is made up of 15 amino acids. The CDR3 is CASSPPGTSGEFQYF. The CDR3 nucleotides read TGTGCCAGCTCACCACCCGGGACTAGCGGTGAATTTCAGTACTTC. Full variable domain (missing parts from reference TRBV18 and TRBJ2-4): NAGVMQNPRHLVRRRGQEARLRCSPMKGHSHVYWYRQLPEEGLKFMVYLQKENIIDESGMPKERFSAEFPKEGPSILRIQQVVRGDSAAYFCASSPPGTSGEFQYFGAGTRLSVL.

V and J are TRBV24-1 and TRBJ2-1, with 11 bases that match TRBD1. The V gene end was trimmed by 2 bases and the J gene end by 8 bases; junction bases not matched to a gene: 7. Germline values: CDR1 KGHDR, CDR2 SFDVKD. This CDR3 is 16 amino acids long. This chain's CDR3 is CATSDYQRTGGDEQFF. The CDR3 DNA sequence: TGTGCCACCAGTGATTATCAGAGGACAGGGGGCGATGAGCAGTTCTTC.

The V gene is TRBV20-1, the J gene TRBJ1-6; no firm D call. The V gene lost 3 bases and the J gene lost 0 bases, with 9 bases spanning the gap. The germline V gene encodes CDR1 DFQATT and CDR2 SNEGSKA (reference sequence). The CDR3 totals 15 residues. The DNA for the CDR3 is TGCAGTGCTAGTGTAGGGAGCTCCTATAATTCACCCCTCCACTTT. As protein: CSASVGSSYNSPLHF.

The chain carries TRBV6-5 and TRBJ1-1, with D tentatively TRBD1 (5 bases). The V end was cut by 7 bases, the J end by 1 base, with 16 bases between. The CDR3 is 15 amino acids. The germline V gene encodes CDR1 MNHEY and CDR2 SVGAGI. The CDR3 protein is CASTQQGRANTEAFF. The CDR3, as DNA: TGTGCCAGCACCCAGCAGGGTCGAGCGAACACTGAAGCTTTCTTT.

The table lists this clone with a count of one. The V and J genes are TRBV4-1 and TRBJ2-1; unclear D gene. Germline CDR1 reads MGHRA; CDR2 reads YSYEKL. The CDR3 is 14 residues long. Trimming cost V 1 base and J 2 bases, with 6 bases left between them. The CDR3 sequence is CASSQAVPYNEQFF. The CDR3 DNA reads TGCGCCAGCAGCCAAGCAGTACCCTACAATGAGCAGTTCTTC.

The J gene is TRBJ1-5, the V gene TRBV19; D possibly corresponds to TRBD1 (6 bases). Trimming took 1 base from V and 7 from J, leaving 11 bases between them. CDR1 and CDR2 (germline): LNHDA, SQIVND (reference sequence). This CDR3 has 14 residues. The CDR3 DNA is TGTGCCAGTAGTATAGCACAGGGCGGGCAGCCCCAGCATTTT. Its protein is CASSIAQGGQPQHF.

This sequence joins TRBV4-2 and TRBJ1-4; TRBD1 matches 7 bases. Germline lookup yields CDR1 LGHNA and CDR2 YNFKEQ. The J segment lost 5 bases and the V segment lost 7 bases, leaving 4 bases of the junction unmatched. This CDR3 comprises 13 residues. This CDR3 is CASTRGLNEKLFF. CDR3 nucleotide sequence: TGTGCCAGCACAAGGGGGCTCAATGAAAAACTGTTTTTT.

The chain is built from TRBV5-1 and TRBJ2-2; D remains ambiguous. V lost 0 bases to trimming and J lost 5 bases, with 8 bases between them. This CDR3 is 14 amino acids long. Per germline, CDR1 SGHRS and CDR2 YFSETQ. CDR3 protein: CASSLEQMTGELFF. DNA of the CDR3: TGCGCCAGCAGCTTGGAACAGATGACCGGGGAGCTGTTTTTT. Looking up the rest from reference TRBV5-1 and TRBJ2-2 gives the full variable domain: KAGVTQTPRYLIKTRGQQVTLSCSPISGHRSVSWYQQTPGQGLQFLFEYFSETQRNKGNFPGRFSGRQFSNSRSEMNVSTLELGDSALYLCASSLEQMTGELFFGEGSRLTVL.

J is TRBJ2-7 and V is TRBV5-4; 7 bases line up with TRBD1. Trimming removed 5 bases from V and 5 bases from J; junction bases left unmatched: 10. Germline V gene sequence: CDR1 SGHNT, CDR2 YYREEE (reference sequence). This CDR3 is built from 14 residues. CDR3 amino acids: CASSGVWTGNEQYF. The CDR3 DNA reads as TGTGCCAGCAGTGGAGTTTGGACAGGAAACGAGCAGTACTTC.

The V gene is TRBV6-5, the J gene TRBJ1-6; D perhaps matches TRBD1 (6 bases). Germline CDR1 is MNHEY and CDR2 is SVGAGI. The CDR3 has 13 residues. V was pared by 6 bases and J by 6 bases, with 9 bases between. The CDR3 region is CASRQGFNSPLHF. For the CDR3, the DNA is TGTGCCAGCAGACAGGGTTTTAATTCACCCCTCCACTTT.

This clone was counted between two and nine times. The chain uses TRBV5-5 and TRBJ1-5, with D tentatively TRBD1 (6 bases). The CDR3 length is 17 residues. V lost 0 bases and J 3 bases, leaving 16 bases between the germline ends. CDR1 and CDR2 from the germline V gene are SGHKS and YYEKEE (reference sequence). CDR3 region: CASSLASTGTDNQPQHF. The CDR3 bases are TGTGCCAGCAGCTTGGCTAGCACAGGGACGGACAATCAGCCCCAGCATTTT.

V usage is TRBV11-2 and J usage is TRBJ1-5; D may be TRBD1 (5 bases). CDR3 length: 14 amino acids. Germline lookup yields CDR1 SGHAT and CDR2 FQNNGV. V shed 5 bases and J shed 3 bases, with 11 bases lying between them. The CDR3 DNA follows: TGTGCCAGCAGCCAAGGGGCTGCCAATCAGCCCCAGCATTTT. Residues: CASSQGAANQPQHF.

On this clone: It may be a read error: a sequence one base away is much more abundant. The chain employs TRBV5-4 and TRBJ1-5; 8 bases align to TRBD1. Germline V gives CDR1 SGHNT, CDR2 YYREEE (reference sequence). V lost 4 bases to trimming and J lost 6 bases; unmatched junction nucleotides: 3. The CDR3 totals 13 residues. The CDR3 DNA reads TGTGCCAGCAGCCAGGACAGGGCTCAGCCCCAGCATTTT. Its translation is CASSQDRAQPQHF. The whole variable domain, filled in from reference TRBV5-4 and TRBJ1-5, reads ETGVTQSPTHLIKTRGQQVTLRCSSQSGHNTVSWYQQALGQGPQFIFQYYREEENGRGNFPPRFSGLQFPNYSSELNVNALELDDSALYLCASSQDRAQPQHFGDGTRLSIL.

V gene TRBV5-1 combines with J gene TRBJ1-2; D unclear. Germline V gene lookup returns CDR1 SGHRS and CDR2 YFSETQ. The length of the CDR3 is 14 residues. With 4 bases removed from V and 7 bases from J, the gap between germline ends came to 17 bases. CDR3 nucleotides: TGCGCCAGCAGCGCGGTACGGGGTAGTGCTGGCTACACCTTC. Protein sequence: CASSAVRGSAGYTF.

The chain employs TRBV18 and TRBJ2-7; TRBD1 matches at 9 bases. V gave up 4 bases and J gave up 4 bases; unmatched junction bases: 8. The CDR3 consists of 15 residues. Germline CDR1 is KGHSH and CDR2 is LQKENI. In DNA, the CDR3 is TGTGCCAGCTCACTTGGGACAGGGAAAGGTTACGAGCAGTACTTC. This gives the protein CASSLGTGKGYEQYF.

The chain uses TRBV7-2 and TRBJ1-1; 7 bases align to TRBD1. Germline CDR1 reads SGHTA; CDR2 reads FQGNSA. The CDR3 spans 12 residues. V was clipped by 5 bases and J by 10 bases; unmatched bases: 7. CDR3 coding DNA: TGTGCCAGCAGCCCTACGGACAGGTCAGCTTTCTTT. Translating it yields CASSPTDRSAFF.